Below are 26 T cell receptor beta chains sequenced from a single sample in a study of tumor T cells in aggressive B-cell lymphoma (TCRdb year 2017). The library relied on the immunoSEQ multiplex PCR assay. Sourced from immuneACCESS, this table was stored by TCRdb with only in-frame sequences that have V and J called. A share of the clones is absent; for the studies checked, an unresolved V gene accounts for under half, and the remainder has no known explanation. The sample table contains roughly 2,800 clones; only one count was recorded for 88% of them. Less than 5% of the sample is in the top ten clones. Material for sequencing was tumor tissue. The receptors were gathered from an adult with diffuse large B cell lymphoma.

V gene TRBV5-4 combines with J gene TRBJ2-7; 7 bases are shared with TRBD2. CDR3 size: 15 residues. The junction had 18 bases not matched to a gene; V was cut back by 3 bases and J by 12 bases. Germline CDR1 and CDR2: SGHNT and YYREEE (reference sequence). CDR3 in amino acids: CASSSVGERERERYF. The CDR3 coding sequence is TGTGCCAGCAGCTCCGTTGGGGAGCGGGAAAGAGAACGGTACTTC.

The chain combines TRBV18 with TRBJ1-1; no clear D. Trimming pared 4 bases from V and 1 base from J, leaving 10 bases between. The CDR3 covers 14 residues. The germline gives CDR1 KGHSH, CDR2 LQKENI. For the CDR3, the DNA is TGTGCCAGCTCACGAGTCGACTCGAACACTGAAGCTTTCTTT. Translation gives CASSRVDSNTEAFF.

The chain links TRBV7-8 to TRBJ2-2; 9 positions match TRBD1. The V gene's germline CDR1 is SGHVS and CDR2 FQNEAQ. CDR3 length: 15 amino acids. The trim removed 5 bases at V and 6 bases at J, leaving 7 bases unmatched. Here the CDR3 DNA reads TGTGCCAGCAGCCAGGGGACAGGGTGGGCCGGGGAGCTGTTTTTT. Encoded protein: CASSQGTGWAGELFF.

The chain uses TRBV27 and TRBJ2-1; 9 bases agree with TRBD2. The CDR3 extends over 15 amino acids. The junction had 2 bases not matched to a gene; V was cut back by 2 bases and J by 3 bases. In germline, CDR1 is MNHEY, CDR2 SMNVEV (reference sequence). The chain's CDR3 is CASSLGLAHYNEQFF. CDR3 nucleotides: TGTGCCAGCAGTTTAGGACTAGCGCACTACAATGAGCAGTTCTTC.

This chain links TRBV11-2 with TRBJ2-7; 7 positions match TRBD1. This CDR3 has 14 amino acids. The V gene's germline CDR1 is SGHAT and CDR2 FQNNGV. The V segment lost 5 bases and the J segment 4 bases; nucleotides outside the gene matches: 8. CDR3 nucleotides: TGTGCCAGCAGCCCTGTGGCAGGGGGTTACGAGCAGTACTTC. Translating gives CASSPVAGGYEQYF.

This sequence joins TRBV28 and TRBJ1-5; tentatively, D is TRBD1 (5 bases). CDR3 length: 16 amino acids. V lost 9 bases and J lost 3, with 21 bases in between. Germline V gene lookup returns CDR1 MDHEN and CDR2 SYDVKM. The CDR3 is CASFRRQTRANQPQHF. The CDR3 coding sequence is TGTGCCAGTTTTAGGAGACAGACTAGGGCCAATCAGCCCCAGCATTTT.

This clone was detected once. Given the absence of the conserved phenylalanine or tryptophan at the CDR3 end, a read error is likely. The DNA is omitted, as the CDR3 cannot be located on it reliably, and the CDR3 follows TCRdb's listing. The V gene is TRBV11-2, the J gene TRBJ2-7; whether TRBD2, the table's D call, matches the DNA was not checked. Germline values: CDR1 SGHAT, CDR2 FQNNGV. 12 amino acids form the CDR3, both terminal residues included. The CDR3 sequence: CASSRLLGDSQL.

J is TRBJ2-3 and V is TRBV6-4; possibly TRBD2 for D (5 bases). The CDR3 extends over 14 amino acids. Trimming stripped 10 bases from V and 2 bases from J, with 16 bases between. Per the germline V gene, CDR1 is MRHNA and CDR2 is SNTAGT. CDR3 DNA sequence: TGTGCCACCACCGGGCGGGCGGACACAGATACGCAGTATTTT. Translated, it gives CATTGRADTDTQYF.

The CDR3 here is CASSLGAGLNYGYTF. The CDR3 DNA reads as TGTGCCAGCAGCTTAGGCGCAGGCCTTAACTATGGCTACACCTTC. V gene TRBV7-8 combines with J gene TRBJ1-2; the D is unclear. The CDR3 contains 15 residues. The germline CDR1 and CDR2 sequences are SGHVS and FQNEAQ. V lost 1 base to trimming and J lost 1 base, with 10 bases between them.

The chain uses TRBV5-6 and TRBJ1-6, with 8 bases aligning to TRBD1. CDR1 and CDR2 from the germline V gene are SGHDT and YYEEEE. The CDR3 loop spans 14 amino acids. V lost 6 bases to trimming and J lost 9 bases; unmatched junction nucleotides: 8. CDR3 in DNA: TGTGCCAGCACCCTACCAGGGGGCAGTTCACCCCTCCACTTT. Its protein product is CASTLPGGSSPLHF.

The chain recombines TRBV7-8 with TRBJ2-7, with D maybe TRBD2 (7 bases). The CDR3 runs to 18 residues. With 1 base removed from V and 3 bases from J, the gap between germline ends came to 22 bases. CDR1 is SGHVS and CDR2 is FQNEAQ in the germline V gene. The CDR3 spells CASSLELSGGGSYYEQYF. CDR3 bases: TGTGCCAGCAGCTTAGAACTCTCGGGGGGCGGGAGTTACTACGAGCAGTACTTC.

The chain recombines TRBV21-1 with TRBJ2-3; the table assigns TRBD2, which was not confirmed against the DNA. TRBV21-1 is a listed pseudogene. The CDR3 spans 17 residues. CDR3: CASSKVFGGRVTDTQYF. The CDR3 DNA reads TGTGCCAGCAGCAAAGTCTTTGGCGGGAGAGTCACAGATACGCAGTATTTT.

Points on this clone: One end of the junction is discordant with germline, which a read error may explain. This sample also contains other DNA sequences that code for the same CDR3. The genes are TRBV27 and TRBJ2-1; possibly TRBD2 for D (5 bases). Germline CDR1 reads MNHEY; CDR2 reads SMNVEV (reference sequence). The length of the CDR3 is 15 residues. The CDR3 DNA sequence: TGTGCCAGTAGTTACCCGGGGAGCTCCTACAATGAGCAGTTCTTC. Its translation: CASSYPGSSYNEQFF.

V is TRBV5-1 and J is TRBJ1-3; unclear D gene. The germline V and J ends were trimmed by 0 bases and 4 bases, with 8 bases remaining between them. Germline V gene lookup returns CDR1 SGHRS and CDR2 YFSETQ. CDR3 length equals 14 residues. Here the CDR3 DNA reads TGCGCCAGCAGCTTGGGAGGGATCGGAAACACCATATATTTT. As protein: CASSLGGIGNTIYF.

The chain carries TRBV5-1 and TRBJ2-7, with D hard to call. The CDR3 loop spans 13 amino acids. Germline CDR1 is SGHRS and CDR2 is YFSETQ. V lost 5 bases to trimming and J lost 0 bases, with 9 bases between them. The chain's CDR3 is CASSRSPSYEQYF. In nucleotides, the CDR3 is TGCGCCAGCAGTCGTTCCCCCTCCTACGAGCAGTACTTC.

The J gene is TRBJ1-4, the V gene TRBV6-5, with a tentative D call TRBD1 (5 bases). The germline gives CDR1 MNHEY, CDR2 SVGAGI. This CDR3 spans 15 amino acids. Trimming removed 6 bases from V and 0 bases from J, with 11 bases in between. The DNA of the CDR3 is TGTGCCAGCAGATCCACAGGCGCAACTAATGAAAAACTGTTTTTT. Translated: CASRSTGATNEKLFF.

Note on this clone: The sample has other DNA sequences that encode this CDR3 too. The chain carries TRBV29-1 and TRBJ2-1, with D tentatively TRBD2 (5 bases). Germline V lookup: CDR1 SQVTM, CDR2 ANQGSEA. CDR3 length equals 11 residues. The CDR3 here is CTGVGYNEQFF. CDR3 coding DNA: TGCACCGGGGTAGGCTATAATGAGCAGTTCTTC.

The V and J genes are TRBV29-1 and TRBJ2-3; TRBD1 agrees at 10 bases. Germline CDR1 and CDR2: SQVTM and ANQGSEA. V dropped 0 bases and J dropped 4; count of bases not matched to a gene: 4. The CDR3 is 15 residues long. The CDR3 DNA sequence: TGCAGCGTTGAAGAGGGACAGGGGTTTCCAGATACGCAGTATTTT. This translates into CSVEEGQGFPDTQYF.

This sequence joins TRBV4-1 and TRBJ2-1, with 10 bases lining up with TRBD2. J gave up 5 bases and V 6 bases, and 4 bases lay outside the gene matches. The CDR3 has 14 residues. CDR1 and CDR2 from the germline V gene are MGHRA and YSYEKL. The chain's CDR3 is CASRDGLADNEQFF. As DNA, the CDR3 is TGCGCCAGCAGAGACGGACTAGCGGACAATGAGCAGTTCTTC.

The chain is built from TRBV10-3 and TRBJ1-2; no clear D gene. CDR1 and CDR2 (germline): ENHRY, SYGVKD. This CDR3 comprises 13 residues. V dropped 4 bases and J dropped 6 bases, with 12 bases sitting between them. The CDR3 here is CAISGERYNGYTF. CDR3 DNA: TGTGCCATCAGTGGTGAGAGATATAATGGCTACACCTTC.

The chain uses TRBV29-1 and TRBJ1-2; 8 bases are shared with TRBD1. Germline loops: CDR1 SQVTM, CDR2 ANQGSEA. V gave up 4 bases and J gave up 2 bases; unmatched junction bases: 6. The CDR3 sequence is 14 residues long. The CDR3 DNA reads as TGCAGCGTTGGACAGGGGCGGGGAAACTATGGCTACACCTTC. It encodes CSVGQGRGNYGYTF.

This clone has more than one count but fewer than ten. The chain has TRBV13 and TRBJ2-3; D possibly corresponds to TRBD2 (7 bases). The CDR3 spans 19 residues. From germline, CDR1 is PRHDT and CDR2 FYEKMQ (reference sequence). The V gene lost 5 bases and the J gene lost 2 bases, with 26 bases spanning the gap. CDR3 region: CASSEWGGPSWETTDTQYF. The DNA for the CDR3 is TGTGCCAGCAGCGAATGGGGGGGCCCGAGTTGGGAAACCACAGATACGCAGTATTTT.

The rearrangement uses TRBV19 and TRBJ1-6, with TRBD1 matching over 12 bases. Trimming took 6 bases from V and 2 from J; bases not matched to a gene: 14. Germline lookup yields CDR1 LNHDA and CDR2 SQIVND (reference sequence). The CDR3 runs 20 residues. Written as DNA, the CDR3 is TGTGCCAGTAGGGAGATCCGGGACAGGGGGCGAGTCGCCTATAATTCACCCCTCCACTTT. It specifies CASREIRDRGRVAYNSPLHF. Based on the CDR3 plus reference TRBV19 and TRBJ1-6, the full variable domain is DGGITQSPKYLFRKEGQNVTLSCEQNLNHDAMYWYRQDPGQGLRLIYYSQIVNDFQKGDIAEGYSVSREKKESFPLTVTSAQKNPTAFYLCASREIRDRGRVAYNSPLHFGNGTRLTVT.

This clone appeared a single time. The V call is TRBV28, the J call TRBJ2-6, with 9 bases identical to TRBD1. The CDR3 has 16 amino acids. Germline CDR1 MDHEN, CDR2 SYDVKM. The junction had 9 bases not matched to a gene; V was cut back by 8 bases and J by 4 bases. The CDR3: CASRTGGAWGANVLTF. DNA of the CDR3: TGTGCCAGCCGAACAGGGGGCGCCTGGGGGGCCAACGTCCTGACTTTC.

This chain uses TRBV4-1 with TRBJ2-1; possible D gene TRBD2, 6 bases. With 3 bases removed from V and 2 bases from J, the gap between germline ends came to 14 bases. CDR1 is MGHRA and CDR2 is YSYEKL in the germline V gene. CDR3 size: 16 residues. CDR3: CASSHPPDYTYNEQFF. The DNA for the CDR3 is TGCGCCAGCAGCCATCCCCCGGACTACACCTACAATGAGCAGTTCTTC.

This clone appeared a single time. V and J are TRBV28 and TRBJ1-2; tentative D call: TRBD1 (5 bases). Trimming stripped 5 bases from V and 4 bases from J, with 14 bases between. The CDR3 is made up of 14 amino acids. Germline CDR1 MDHEN, CDR2 SYDVKM. CDR3 amino acids: CASSRGADFYGYTF. Here the CDR3 DNA reads TGTGCCAGCAGTCGCGGGGCGGACTTCTATGGCTACACCTTC.